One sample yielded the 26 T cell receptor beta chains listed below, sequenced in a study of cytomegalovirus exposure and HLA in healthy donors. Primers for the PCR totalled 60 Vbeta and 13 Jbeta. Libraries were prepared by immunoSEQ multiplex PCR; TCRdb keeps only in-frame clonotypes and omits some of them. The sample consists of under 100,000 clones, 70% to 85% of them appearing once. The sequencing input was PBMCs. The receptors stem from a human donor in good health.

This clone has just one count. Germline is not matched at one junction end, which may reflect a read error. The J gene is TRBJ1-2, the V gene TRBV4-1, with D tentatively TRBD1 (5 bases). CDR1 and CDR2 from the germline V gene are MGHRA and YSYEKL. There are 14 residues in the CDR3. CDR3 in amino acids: CASSHLQGMDGYPF. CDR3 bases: TGCGCCAGCAGCCACCTTCAGGGTATGGATGGCTACCCCTTC.

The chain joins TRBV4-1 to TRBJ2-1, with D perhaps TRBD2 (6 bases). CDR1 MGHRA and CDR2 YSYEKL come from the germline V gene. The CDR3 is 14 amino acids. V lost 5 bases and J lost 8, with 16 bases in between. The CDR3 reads CASSNPSPGDEQFF. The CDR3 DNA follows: TGCGCCAGCAGCAACCCGTCCCCGGGGGATGAGCAGTTCTTC.

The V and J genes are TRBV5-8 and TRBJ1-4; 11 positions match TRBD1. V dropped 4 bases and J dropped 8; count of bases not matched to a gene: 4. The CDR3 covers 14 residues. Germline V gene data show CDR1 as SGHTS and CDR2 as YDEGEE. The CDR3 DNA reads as TGTGCCAGCAGCCAGGGGACAGGGGGAGAAAAACTGTTTTTT. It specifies CASSQGTGGEKLFF.

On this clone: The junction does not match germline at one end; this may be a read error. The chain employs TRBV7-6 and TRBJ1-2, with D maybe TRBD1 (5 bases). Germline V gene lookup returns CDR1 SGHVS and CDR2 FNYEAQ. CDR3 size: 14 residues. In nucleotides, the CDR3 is TGTGCCAGCAGCCCAACCGGGGGGACCTATGGCTACCCCTTC. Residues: CASSPTGGTYGYPF. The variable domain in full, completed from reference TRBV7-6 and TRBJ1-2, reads GAGVSQSPRYKVTKRGQDVALRCDPISGHVSLYWYRQALGQGPEFLTYFNYEAQQDKSGLPNDRFSAERPEGSISTLTIQRTEQRDSAMYRCASSPTGGTYGYPFGSGTRLTVV.

The CDR3 DNA reads TGTGCCAGCAGTGAATCTGGGACAGGGTCCTACGAGCAGTACTTC. Residues: CASSESGTGSYEQYF. V gene TRBV6-1 combines with J gene TRBJ2-7, with TRBD1 identical over 9 bases. J was trimmed by 1 base and V by 2 bases; bases with no gene match: 3. This CDR3 is built from 15 residues. Germline CDR1 reads MNHNS; CDR2 reads SASEGT.

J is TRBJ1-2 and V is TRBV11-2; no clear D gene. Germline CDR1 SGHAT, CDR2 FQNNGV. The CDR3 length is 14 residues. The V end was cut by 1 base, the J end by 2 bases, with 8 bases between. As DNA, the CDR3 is TGTGCCAGCAGCTTAGGGCCGGAGAACTATGGCTACACCTTC. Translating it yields CASSLGPENYGYTF.

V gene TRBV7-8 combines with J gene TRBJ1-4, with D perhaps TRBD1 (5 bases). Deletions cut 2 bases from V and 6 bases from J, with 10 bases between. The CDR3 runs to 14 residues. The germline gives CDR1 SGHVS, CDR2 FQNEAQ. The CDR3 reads CASSLTQDDEKLFF. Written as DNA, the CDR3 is TGTGCCAGCAGCTTAACACAGGATGATGAAAAACTGTTTTTT.

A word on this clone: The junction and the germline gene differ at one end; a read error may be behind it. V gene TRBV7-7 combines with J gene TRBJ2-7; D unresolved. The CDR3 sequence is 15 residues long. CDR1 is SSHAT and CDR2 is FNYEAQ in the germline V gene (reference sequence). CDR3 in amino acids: CASSLRRGDLYEQYF. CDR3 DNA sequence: TGTGCTAGCAGCTTAAGGCGCGGCGACCTTTACGAGCAGTACTTC.

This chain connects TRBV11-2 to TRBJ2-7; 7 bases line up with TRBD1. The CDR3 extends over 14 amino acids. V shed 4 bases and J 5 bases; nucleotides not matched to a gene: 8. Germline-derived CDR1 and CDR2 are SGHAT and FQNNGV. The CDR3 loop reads CASSSRDSLNEQYF. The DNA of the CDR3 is TGTGCCAGCAGCTCCCGGGACAGTTTAAACGAGCAGTACTTC. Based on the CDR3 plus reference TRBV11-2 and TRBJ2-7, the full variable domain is EAGVAQSPRYKIIEKRQSVAFWCNPISGHATLYWYQQILGQGPKLLIQFQNNGVVDDSQLPKDRFSAERLKGVDSTLKIQPAKLEDSAVYLCASSSRDSLNEQYFGPGTRLTVT.

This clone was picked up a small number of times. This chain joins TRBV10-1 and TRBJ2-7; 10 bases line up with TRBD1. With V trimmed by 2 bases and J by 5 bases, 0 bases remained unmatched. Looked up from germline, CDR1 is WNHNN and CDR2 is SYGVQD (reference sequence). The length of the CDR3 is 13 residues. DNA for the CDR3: TGCGCCAGCAGTGAGGGACAGGGGGACGAGCAGTACTTC. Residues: CASSEGQGDEQYF.

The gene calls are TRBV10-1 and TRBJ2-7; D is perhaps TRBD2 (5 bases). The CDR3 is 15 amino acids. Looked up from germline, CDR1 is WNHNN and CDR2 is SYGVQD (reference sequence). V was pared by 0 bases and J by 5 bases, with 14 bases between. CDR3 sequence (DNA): TGCGCCAGCAGTGAGTCGGTGACCCCGAGGGACGAGCAGTACTTC. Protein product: CASSESVTPRDEQYF.

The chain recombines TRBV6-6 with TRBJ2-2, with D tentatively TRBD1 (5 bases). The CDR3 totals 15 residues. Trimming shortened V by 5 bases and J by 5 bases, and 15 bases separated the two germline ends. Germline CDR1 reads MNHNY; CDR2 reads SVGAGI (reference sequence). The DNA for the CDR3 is TGTGCCAGCAGTCTACAGGCAGGGCTAACCGGGGAGCTGTTTTTT. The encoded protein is CASSLQAGLTGELFF.

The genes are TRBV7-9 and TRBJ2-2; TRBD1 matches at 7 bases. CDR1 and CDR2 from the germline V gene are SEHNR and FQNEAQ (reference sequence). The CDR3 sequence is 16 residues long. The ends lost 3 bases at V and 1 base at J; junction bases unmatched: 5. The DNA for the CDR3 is TGTGCCAGCAGCTTTTCAGGGACAGTGAACACCGGGGAGCTGTTTTTT. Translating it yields CASSFSGTVNTGELFF. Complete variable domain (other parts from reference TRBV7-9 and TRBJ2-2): DTGVSQNPRHKITKRGQNVTFRCDPISEHNRLYWYRQTLGQGPEFLTYFQNEAQLEKSRLLSDRFSAERPKGSFSTLEIQRTEQGDSAMYLCASSFSGTVNTGELFFGEGSRLTVL.

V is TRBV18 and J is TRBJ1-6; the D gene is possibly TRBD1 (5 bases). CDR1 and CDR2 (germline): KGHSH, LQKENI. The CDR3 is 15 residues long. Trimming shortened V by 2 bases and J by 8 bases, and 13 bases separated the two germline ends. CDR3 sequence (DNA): TGTGCCAGCTCACCAGTGGTCGTCAGGGATTCACCCCTCCACTTT. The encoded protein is CASSPVVVRDSPLHF.

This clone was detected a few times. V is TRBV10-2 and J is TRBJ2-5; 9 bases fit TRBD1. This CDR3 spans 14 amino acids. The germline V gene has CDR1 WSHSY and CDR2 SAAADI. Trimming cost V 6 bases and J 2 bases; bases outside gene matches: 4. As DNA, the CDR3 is TGCGCCAGCAGAGGGACAGGGAAACAAGAGACCCAGTACTTC. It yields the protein CASRGTGKQETQYF.

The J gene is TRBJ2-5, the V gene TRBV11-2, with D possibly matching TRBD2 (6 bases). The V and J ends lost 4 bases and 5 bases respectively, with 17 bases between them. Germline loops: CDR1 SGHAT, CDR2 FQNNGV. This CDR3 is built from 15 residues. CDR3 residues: CASSSSGTSGETQYF. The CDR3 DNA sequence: TGTGCCAGCAGCTCCTCCGGGACGAGCGGGGAGACCCAGTACTTC.

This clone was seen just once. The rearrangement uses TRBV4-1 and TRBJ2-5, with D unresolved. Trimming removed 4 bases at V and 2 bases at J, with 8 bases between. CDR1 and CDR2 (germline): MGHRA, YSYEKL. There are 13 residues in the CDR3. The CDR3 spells CASSPGQQETQYF. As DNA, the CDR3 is TGCGCCAGCAGCCCGGGTCAGCAAGAGACCCAGTACTTC.

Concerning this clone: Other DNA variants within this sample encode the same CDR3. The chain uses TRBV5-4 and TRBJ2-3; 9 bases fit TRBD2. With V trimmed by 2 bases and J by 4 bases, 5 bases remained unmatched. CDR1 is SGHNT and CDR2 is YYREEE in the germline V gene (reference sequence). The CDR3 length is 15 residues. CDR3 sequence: CASSFAGGVADTQYF. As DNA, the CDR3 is TGTGCCAGCAGCTTTGCGGGGGGGGTCGCAGATACGCAGTATTTT.

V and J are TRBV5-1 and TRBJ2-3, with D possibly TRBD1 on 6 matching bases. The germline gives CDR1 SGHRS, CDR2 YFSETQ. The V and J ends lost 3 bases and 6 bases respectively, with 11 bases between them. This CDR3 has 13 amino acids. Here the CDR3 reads CASSSTGPDTQYF. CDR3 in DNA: TGCGCCAGCAGCTCGACAGGCCCCGATACGCAGTATTTT. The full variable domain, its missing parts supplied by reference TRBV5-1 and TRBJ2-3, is KAGVTQTPRYLIKTRGQQVTLSCSPISGHRSVSWYQQTPGQGLQFLFEYFSETQRNKGNFPGRFSGRQFSNSRSEMNVSTLELGDSALYLCASSSTGPDTQYFGPGTRLTVL.

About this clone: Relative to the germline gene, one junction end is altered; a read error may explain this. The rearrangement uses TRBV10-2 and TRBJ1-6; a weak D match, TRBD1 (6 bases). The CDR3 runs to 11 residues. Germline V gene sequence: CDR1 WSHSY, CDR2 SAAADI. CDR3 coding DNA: TGCGCCAGCAGCCAGGGGTCACCCCTCCGCTTT. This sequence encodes CASSQGSPLRF.

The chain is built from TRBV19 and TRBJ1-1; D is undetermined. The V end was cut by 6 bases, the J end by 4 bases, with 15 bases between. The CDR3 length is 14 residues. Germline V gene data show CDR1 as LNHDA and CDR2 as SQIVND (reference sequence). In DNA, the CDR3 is TGTGCCAGTAGCCCTCGGGTGCCGGGCACTGAAGCTTTCTTT. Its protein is CASSPRVPGTEAFF.

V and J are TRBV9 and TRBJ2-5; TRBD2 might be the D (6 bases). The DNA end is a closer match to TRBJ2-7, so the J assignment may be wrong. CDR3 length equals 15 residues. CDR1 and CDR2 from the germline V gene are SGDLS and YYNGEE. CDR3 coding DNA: TGTGCCAGCAGCCAGATGGCGGGGATCAATTACGAGCAGTACTTC. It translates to CASSQMAGINYEQYF.

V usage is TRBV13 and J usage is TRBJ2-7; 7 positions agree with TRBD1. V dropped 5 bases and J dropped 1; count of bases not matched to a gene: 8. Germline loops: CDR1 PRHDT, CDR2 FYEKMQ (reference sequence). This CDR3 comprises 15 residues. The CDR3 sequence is CASSPRQGKSYEQYF. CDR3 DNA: TGTGCCAGCAGCCCCCGACAGGGAAAATCCTACGAGCAGTACTTC.

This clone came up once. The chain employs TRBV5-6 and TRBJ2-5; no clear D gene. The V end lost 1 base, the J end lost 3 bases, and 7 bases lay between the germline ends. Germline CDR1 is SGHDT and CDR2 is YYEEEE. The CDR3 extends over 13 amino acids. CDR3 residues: CASSLLAEETQYF. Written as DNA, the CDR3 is TGTGCCAGCAGCTTGTTGGCAGAAGAGACCCAGTACTTC.

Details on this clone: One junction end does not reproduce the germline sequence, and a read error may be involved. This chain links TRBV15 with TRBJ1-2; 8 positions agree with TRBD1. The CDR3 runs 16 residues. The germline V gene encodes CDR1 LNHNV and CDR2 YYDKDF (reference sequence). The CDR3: CATSREVDRAGYGCTF. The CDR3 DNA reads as TGTGCCACCAGCAGAGAGGTGGACAGGGCTGGATATGGCTGCACCTTC.

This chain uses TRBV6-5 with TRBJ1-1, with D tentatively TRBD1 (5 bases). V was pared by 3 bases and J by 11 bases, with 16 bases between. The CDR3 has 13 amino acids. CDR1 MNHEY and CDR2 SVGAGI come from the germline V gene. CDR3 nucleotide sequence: TGTGCCAGCAGTTATACGCGGGACCTGGGGGCTTTCTTT. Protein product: CASSYTRDLGAFF.